This T cell receptor beta chain came from a study of shared clonotypes between healthy human individuals. The germline V gene encodes CDR1 MNHNS and CDR2 SASEGT. The CDR3 sequence is 14 residues long. V lost 6 bases to trimming and J lost 1 base, with 12 bases between them. Genomic DNA of every subset was divided equally among multiple immunoSEQ plates. When replicate PCRs were run on sorted subsets, they used about 200 ng DNA, 28,000 or so T cell genomes. Generated by immunoSEQ multiplex PCR, the TCRdb table keeps only in-frame clones and is missing some. The table has 1,500,000 or so clones, approximately 98.5% seen once.

The sequenced sample consisted of naive CD4+ T cells sorted from blood. Documented subset: CD45RA+ positively selected. This clonotype was sampled from a man under 40 in good health. This sequence joins TRBV6-1 and TRBJ1-1; D is perhaps TRBD1 (5 bases). The CDR3 protein is CASRLPGPNTEAFF. The CDR3 nucleotides read TGTGCCAGCAGACTACCAGGGCCGAACACTGAAGCTTTCTTT.